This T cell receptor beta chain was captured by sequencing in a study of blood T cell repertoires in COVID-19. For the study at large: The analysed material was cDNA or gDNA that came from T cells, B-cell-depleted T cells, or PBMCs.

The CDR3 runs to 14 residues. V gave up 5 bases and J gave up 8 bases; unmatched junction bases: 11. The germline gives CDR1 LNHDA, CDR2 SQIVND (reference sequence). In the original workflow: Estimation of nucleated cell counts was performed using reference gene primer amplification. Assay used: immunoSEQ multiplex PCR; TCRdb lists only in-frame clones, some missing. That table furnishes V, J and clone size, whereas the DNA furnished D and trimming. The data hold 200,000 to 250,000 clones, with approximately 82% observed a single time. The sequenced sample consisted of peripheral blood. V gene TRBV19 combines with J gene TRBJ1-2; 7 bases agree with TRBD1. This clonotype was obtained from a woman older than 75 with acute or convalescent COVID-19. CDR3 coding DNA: TGTGCCAGTAGTGGAGGGACAGACGGGGGCGGCTACACCTTC. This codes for CASSGGTDGGGYTF.